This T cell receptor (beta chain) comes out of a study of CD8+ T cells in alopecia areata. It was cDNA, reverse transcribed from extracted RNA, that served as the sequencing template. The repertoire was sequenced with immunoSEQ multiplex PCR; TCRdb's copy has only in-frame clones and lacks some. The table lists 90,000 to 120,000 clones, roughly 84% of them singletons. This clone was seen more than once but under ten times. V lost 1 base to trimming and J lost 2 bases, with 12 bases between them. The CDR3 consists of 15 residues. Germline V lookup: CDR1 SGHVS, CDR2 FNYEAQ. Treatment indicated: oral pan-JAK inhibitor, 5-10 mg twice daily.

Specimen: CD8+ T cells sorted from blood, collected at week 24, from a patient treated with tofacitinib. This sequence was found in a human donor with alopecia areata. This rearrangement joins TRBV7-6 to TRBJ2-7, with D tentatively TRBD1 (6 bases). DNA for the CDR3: TGTGCCAGCAGCTTAGGGGACACGATGACCTACGAGCAGTACTTC. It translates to CASSLGDTMTYEQYF.